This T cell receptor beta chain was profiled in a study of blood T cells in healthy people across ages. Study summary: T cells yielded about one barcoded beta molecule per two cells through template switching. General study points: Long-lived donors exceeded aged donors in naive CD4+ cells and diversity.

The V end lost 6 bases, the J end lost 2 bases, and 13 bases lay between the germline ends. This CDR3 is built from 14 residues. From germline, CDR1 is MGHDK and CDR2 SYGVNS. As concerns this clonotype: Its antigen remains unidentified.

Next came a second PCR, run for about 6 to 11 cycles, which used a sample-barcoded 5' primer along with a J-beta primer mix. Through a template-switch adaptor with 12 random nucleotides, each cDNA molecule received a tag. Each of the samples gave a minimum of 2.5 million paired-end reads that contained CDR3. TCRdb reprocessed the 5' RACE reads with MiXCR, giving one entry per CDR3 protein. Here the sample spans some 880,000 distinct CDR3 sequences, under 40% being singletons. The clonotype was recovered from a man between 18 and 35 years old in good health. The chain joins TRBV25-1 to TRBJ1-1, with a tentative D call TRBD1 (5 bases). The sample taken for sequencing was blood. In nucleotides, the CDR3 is TGTGCCAGCAGGCTGGGGGGTATCAACACTGAAGCTTTCTTT. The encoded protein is CASRLGGINTEAFF.